This TCR beta chain was captured in a study of blood T cell repertoires in COVID-19. The germline V gene encodes CDR1 MNHEY and CDR2 SVGAGI. The CDR3 runs to 15 residues. The V end lost 5 bases, the J end lost 4 bases, and 15 bases lay between the germline ends. TCRdb's table, derived via immunoSEQ multiplex PCR, lists solely in-frame clones and lacks some. The data show 150,000 to 200,000 clones, with around 83% seen just once and about 1.5% held by the top ten. The specimen was peripheral blood. This sequence originates from a human donor in a cohort sampled during active COVID-19. This chain uses TRBV6-5 with TRBJ1-3, with D maybe TRBD1 (5 bases). CDR3: CASSPPGRGGNTIYF. CDR3 bases: TGTGCCAGCAGTCCGCCGGGGAGGGGCGGAAACACCATATATTTT.